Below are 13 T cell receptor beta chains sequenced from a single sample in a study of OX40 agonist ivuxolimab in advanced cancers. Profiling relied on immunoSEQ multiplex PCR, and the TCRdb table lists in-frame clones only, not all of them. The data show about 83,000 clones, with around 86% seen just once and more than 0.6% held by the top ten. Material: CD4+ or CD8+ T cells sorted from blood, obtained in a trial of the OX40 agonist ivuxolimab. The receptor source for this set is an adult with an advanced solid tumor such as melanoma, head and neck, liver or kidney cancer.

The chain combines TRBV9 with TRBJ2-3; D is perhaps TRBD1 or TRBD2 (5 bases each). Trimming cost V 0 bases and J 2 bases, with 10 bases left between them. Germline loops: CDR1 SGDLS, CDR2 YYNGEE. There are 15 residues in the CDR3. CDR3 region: CASSVGPGLTDTQYF. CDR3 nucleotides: TGTGCCAGCAGCGTAGGTCCGGGGCTCACAGATACGCAGTATTTT.

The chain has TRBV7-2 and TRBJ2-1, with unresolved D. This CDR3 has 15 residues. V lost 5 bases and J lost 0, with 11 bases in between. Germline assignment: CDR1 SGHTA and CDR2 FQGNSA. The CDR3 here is CASSRHPDSYNEQFF. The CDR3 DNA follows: TGTGCCAGCAGCCGCCACCCAGACTCCTACAATGAGCAGTTCTTC.

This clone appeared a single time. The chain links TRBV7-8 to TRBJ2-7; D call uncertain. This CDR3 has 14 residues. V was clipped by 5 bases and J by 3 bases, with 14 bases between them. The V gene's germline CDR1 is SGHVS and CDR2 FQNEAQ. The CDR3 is CASSQVAHSYEQYF. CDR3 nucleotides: TGTGCCAGCAGCCAAGTCGCACATAGCTACGAGCAGTACTTC.

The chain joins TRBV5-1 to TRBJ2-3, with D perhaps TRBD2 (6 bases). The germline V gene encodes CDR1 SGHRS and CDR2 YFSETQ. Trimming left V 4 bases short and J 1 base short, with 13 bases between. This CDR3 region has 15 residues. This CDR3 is CASSPRGQGTDTQYF. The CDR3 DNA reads TGCGCCAGCAGCCCGCGGGGCCAAGGCACAGATACGCAGTATTTT.

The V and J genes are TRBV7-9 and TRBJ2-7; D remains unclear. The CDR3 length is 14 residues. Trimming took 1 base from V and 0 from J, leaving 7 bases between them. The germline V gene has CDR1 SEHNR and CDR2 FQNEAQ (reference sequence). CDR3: CASSLDSTSYEQYF. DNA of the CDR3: TGTGCCAGCAGCTTAGACAGCACCTCCTACGAGCAGTACTTC.

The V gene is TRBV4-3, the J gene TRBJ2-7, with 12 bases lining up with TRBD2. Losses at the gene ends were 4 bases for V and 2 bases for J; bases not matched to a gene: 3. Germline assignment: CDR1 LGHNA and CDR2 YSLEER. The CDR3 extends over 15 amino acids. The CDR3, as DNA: TGCGCCAGCAGCCGTACTAGCGGGGGGACCTACGAGCAGTACTTC. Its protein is CASSRTSGGTYEQYF.

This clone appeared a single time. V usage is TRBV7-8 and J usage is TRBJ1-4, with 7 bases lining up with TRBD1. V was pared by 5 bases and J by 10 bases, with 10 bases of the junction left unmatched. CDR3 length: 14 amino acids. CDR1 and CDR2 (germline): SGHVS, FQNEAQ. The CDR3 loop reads CASSPTGHLGKLFF. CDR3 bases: TGTGCCAGCAGCCCGACAGGGCATTTAGGAAAACTGTTTTTT.

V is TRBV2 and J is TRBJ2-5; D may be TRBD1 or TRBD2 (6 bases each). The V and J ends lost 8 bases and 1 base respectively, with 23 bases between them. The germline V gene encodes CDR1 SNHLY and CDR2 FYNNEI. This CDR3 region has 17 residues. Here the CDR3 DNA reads TGTGCCAGCCAGTGGGGTTTAGACGGGGGCCCCCAAGAGACCCAGTACTTC. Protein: CASQWGLDGGPQETQYF.

Here the CDR3 DNA reads TGTGCCATCAGCAGGGGGGTTGACGGGGAGCTGTTTTTT. Translated, it gives CAISRGVDGELFF. The gene calls are TRBV10-3 and TRBJ2-2, with D perhaps TRBD1 (7 bases). The CDR3 spans 13 residues. Germline V gene data show CDR1 as ENHRY and CDR2 as SYGVKD. Trimming shortened V by 6 bases and J by 7 bases, and 12 bases separated the two germline ends.

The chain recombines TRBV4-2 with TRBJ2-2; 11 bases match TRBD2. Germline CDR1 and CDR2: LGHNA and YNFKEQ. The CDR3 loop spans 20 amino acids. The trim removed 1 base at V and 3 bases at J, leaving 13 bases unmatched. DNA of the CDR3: TGTGCCAGCAGCCAAGTCGGGGTAGCGGGGGGGCGTGTCGACACCGGGGAGCTGTTTTTT. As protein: CASSQVGVAGGRVDTGELFF.

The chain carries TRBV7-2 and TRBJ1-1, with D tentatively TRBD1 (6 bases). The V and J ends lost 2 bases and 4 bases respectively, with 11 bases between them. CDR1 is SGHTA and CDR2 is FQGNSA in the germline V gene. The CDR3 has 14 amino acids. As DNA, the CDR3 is TGTGCCAGCAGCTTACAGGGGCAAGGCACTGAAGCTTTCTTT. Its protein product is CASSLQGQGTEAFF.

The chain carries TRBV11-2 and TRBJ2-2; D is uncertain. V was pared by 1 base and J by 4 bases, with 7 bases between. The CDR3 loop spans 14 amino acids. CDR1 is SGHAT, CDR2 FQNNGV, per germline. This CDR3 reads CASSLVSRTGELFF. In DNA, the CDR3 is TGTGCCAGCAGCTTAGTTTCGCGCACCGGGGAGCTGTTTTTT.

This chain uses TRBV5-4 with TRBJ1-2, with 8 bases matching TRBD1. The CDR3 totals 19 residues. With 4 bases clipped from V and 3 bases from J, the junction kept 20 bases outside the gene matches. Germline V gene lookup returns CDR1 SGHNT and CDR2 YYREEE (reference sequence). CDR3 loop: CASSPQTLTDRDFYYGYTF. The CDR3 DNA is TGTGCCAGCAGCCCTCAGACATTAACGGACAGGGATTTTTACTATGGCTACACCTTC. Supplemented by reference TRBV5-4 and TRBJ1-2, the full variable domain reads ETGVTQSPTHLIKTRGQQVTLRCSSQSGHNTVSWYQQALGQGPQFIFQYYREEENGRGNFPPRFSGLQFPNYSSELNVNALELDDSALYLCASSPQTLTDRDFYYGYTFGSGTRLTVV.